A selection of T cell receptor beta chains follows, all from one sample in a study of cytomegalovirus exposure and HLA in healthy donors. Clones were read by immunoSEQ multiplex PCR, and TCRdb kept only the in-frame ones, dropping some. The sample lists around 130,000 clones, just under 90% occurring once. The source material was PBMCs. The receptors derive from a young man in good health and CMV-seronegative. The CDR3 runs from the conserved cysteine through the conserved F or W. The D gene is left open where the match is weak. Clone size is shown for a subset of rows, as once, few, many or a class of expanded clone.

v_call	d_call	clone_size	j_call	cdr3_aa	cdr3_nt
TRBV27	NA	NA	TRBJ1-1	CASSLNGVGSRTVTEAFF	TGTGCCAGCAGCCTAAACGGGGTGGGGTCGAGGACGGTCACTGAAGCTTTCTTT
TRBV5-4	NA	NA	TRBJ1-5	CASSLDLYSNQPQHF	TGTGCCAGCAGCTTGGATCTATATAGCAATCAGCCCCAGCATTTT
TRBV18	NA	NA	TRBJ1-1	CASSRDRKNTEAFF	TGTGCCAGCTCCCGCGACAGGAAGAACACTGAAGCTTTCTTT
TRBV11-2	TRBD2	NA	TRBJ2-2	CASSLDGISGGRAGELFF	TGTGCCAGCAGCTTAGATGGGATTAGCGGGGGAAGGGCCGGGGAGCTGTTTTTT
TRBV5-3	NA	few	TRBJ2-7	CARSLGGYLGTYEQYF	TGTGCCAGAAGCTTGGGAGGATATCTCGGAACCTACGAGCAGTACTTC
TRBV11-2	TRBD1	NA	TRBJ2-2	CASSQDRADTGELFF	TGTGCCAGCAGCCAGGACAGGGCGGACACCGGGGAGCTGTTTTTT
TRBV6-1	NA	NA	TRBJ1-2	CASSEGAAVGGYTF	TGTGCCAGCAGTGAAGGGGCAGCGGTCGGCGGCTACACCTTC
TRBV6-1	TRBD1	NA	TRBJ2-1	CASSEAGAGGSYNEQFF	TGTGCCAGCAGTGAGGCCGGGGCAGGGGGCTCCTACAATGAGCAGTTCTTC
TRBV15	TRBD1	NA	TRBJ1-4	CATSRRGTGGHGREKLFF	TGTGCCACCAGCAGGCGGGGGACAGGGGGTCATGGAAGGGAAAAACTGTTTTTT
TRBV15	NA	NA	TRBJ1-5	CATSKDSMVQPQHF	TGTGCCACCAGCAAGGACTCGATGGTCCAGCCCCAGCATTTT
TRBV29-1	NA	NA	TRBJ2-3	CSVVGGATDTQYF	TGCAGCGTCGTAGGGGGGGCCACAGATACGCAGTATTTT
TRBV7-9	TRBD1	NA	TRBJ2-1	CASSLAYRGSYNEQFF	TGTGCCAGCAGCTTAGCTTACAGGGGCTCCTACAATGAGCAGTTCTTC
TRBV7-7	TRBD2	NA	TRBJ2-3	CASSRTSGVTDTQYF	TGTGCTAGCAGCCGGACTAGCGGGGTTACAGATACGCAGTATTTT
TRBV6-4	TRBD2	once	TRBJ2-1	CASSVGGGANNEQFF	TGTGCCAGCAGTGTTGGCGGGGGGGCAAACAATGAGCAGTTCTTC
TRBV19	NA	once	TRBJ1-5	CASSIWASTNQPQHF	TGTGCCAGTAGTATATGGGCCAGCACCAATCAGCCCCAGCATTTT
TRBV27	TRBD1	NA	TRBJ2-2	CASKGRGLTGELFF	TGTGCCAGCAAAGGCAGGGGGCTTACCGGGGAGCTGTTTTTT
TRBV5-6	NA	NA	TRBJ1-6	CASSLVRDTNSPLHF	TGTGCCAGCAGCTTGGTAAGGGACACTAATTCACCCCTCCACTTT
TRBV11-1	NA	once	TRBJ2-1	CASSVISGNEQFF	TGTGCCAGCAGCGTGATTAGCGGCAATGAGCAGTTCTTC
TRBV28	NA	NA	TRBJ2-7	CASSPAPGTKPHYEQYF	TGTGCCAGCAGTCCCGCCCCCGGGACAAAGCCCCACTACGAGCAGTACTTC
TRBV6-5	TRBD2	few	TRBJ2-3	CASGVAGGPQYF	TGTGCCAGCGGAGTAGCGGGGGGGCCGCAGTATTTT
TRBV28	TRBD1	NA	TRBJ2-7	CASSTSGGPLQEQYF	TGTGCCAGCAGTACGTCAGGGGGCCCTCTGCAAGAGCAGTACTTC
TRBV28	NA	few	TRBJ2-7	CASSSIRGHSYEQYF	TGTGCCAGCAGTTCAATCAGGGGACACTCCTACGAGCAGTACTTC
TRBV6-1	TRBD1	NA	TRBJ2-7	CASSVPWGQGSSYEQYF	TGTGCCAGCAGTGTCCCCTGGGGACAGGGTAGCTCCTACGAGCAGTACTTC
TRBV28	NA	NA	TRBJ2-1	CASSLTGRGNSYNEQFF	TGTGCCAGCAGCCTAACCGGCAGGGGTAACTCCTACAATGAGCAGTTCTTC
TRBV5-6	NA	NA	TRBJ2-1	CASSFLGSSSYNEQFF	TGTGCCAGCAGTTTCCTCGGGTCTTCCTCCTACAATGAGCAGTTCTTC
TRBV6-5	TRBD2	NA	TRBJ2-1	CASSYVVAGGVDEQFF	TGTGCCAGCAGTTACGTGGTAGCGGGGGGGGTCGATGAGCAGTTCTTC
TRBV18	TRBD1	NA	TRBJ1-2	CASSSWTGEGYTF	TGTGCCAGCTCATCATGGACAGGGGAAGGCTACACCTTC
TRBV11-2	NA	NA	TRBJ2-5	CASSLQGIQETQYF	TGTGCCAGCAGTTTACAGGGAATCCAAGAGACCCAGTACTTC
TRBV7-2	NA	NA	TRBJ1-2	CASSFLSNYGYTF	TGTGCCAGCAGCTTTTTATCTAACTATGGCTACACCTTC
TRBV28	TRBD2	NA	TRBJ2-1	CASINPGLAAINSYNEQFF	TGTGCCAGCATTAACCCGGGACTAGCGGCTATTAACTCCTACAATGAGCAGTTCTTC
TRBV12-5	NA	NA	TRBJ2-1	CASGFVSYNEQFF	TGTGCTAGTGGTTTCGTATCCTACAATGAGCAGTTCTTC
TRBV12-5	NA	NA	TRBJ2-1	CASGGSSYNEQFF	TGTGCTAGTGGCGGGAGCTCCTACAATGAGCAGTTCTTC
TRBV4-2	NA	NA	TRBJ2-1	CASRPPGLYNEQFF	TGTGCCAGCCGCCCTCCGGGACTTTACAATGAGCAGTTCTTC
TRBV5-4	NA	NA	TRBJ1-4	CASGSWTNEKLFF	TGTGCCAGCGGGAGTTGGACTAATGAAAAACTGTTTTTT
TRBV4-3	NA	NA	TRBJ2-4	CASSQDPKNIQYF	TGCGCCAGCAGCCAAGACCCGAAAAACATTCAGTACTTC
TRBV5-6	NA	NA	TRBJ1-4	CASSWGRATSGKKLFF	TGTGCCAGCAGCTGGGGGAGGGCCACCTCCGGTAAAAAACTGTTTTTT
TRBV27	TRBD1	NA	TRBJ2-1	CASRDGQGSYNEQFF	TGTGCCAGCAGGGACGGACAGGGGTCCTACAATGAGCAGTTCTTC
TRBV19	NA	NA	TRBJ1-1	CASSERVVTEAFF	TGTGCCAGTAGTGAGAGAGTTGTCACTGAAGCTTTCTTT
TRBV19	TRBD1	once	TRBJ2-3	CASSTPGQRDTDTQYF	TGTGCCAGTAGTACTCCGGGACAGCGCGACACAGATACGCAGTATTTT
TRBV18	TRBD1	few	TRBJ1-6	CASSLGQGNSPLHF	TGTGCCAGCTCACTGGGACAGGGGAATTCACCCCTCCACTTT
TRBV19	TRBD2	NA	TRBJ2-7	CASSLQLAGKTYEQYF	TGTGCCAGTAGTCTCCAATTAGCGGGGAAAACCTACGAGCAGTACTTC
TRBV7-2	TRBD2	NA	TRBJ2-7	CASSLIRGDFYEQYF	TGTGCCAGCAGCTTAATACGGGGGGACTTTTACGAGCAGTACTTC
TRBV29-1	TRBD2	NA	TRBJ2-1	CSVEVLAVEQFF	TGCAGCGTTGAGGTACTAGCGGTTGAGCAGTTCTTC